This TCR beta chain was observed in a study of cytomegalovirus exposure and HLA in healthy donors. The study's findings and limits: A later analysis associated under 20,000 TCR beta sequences with HLA alleles at a 0.05 false discovery rate.

Only one count was recorded for this clone. Its specificity is not known. Healthy bone marrow donors made up the donor group. The PCR employed 60 Vbeta primers together with 13 Jbeta primers. Profiling relied on immunoSEQ multiplex PCR, and the TCRdb table lists in-frame clones only, not all of them. The sample holds 100,000 to 150,000 clones, approximately 87% seen once. The TCR was taken from a young man in good health and CMV-seropositive. Sequencing used PBMCs.

The CDR3 spells CASWTGSSNQPQHF. For the CDR3, the DNA is TGTGCCAGTTGGACAGGGTCAAGCAATCAGCCCCAGCATTTT. The chain uses TRBV6-1 and TRBJ1-5, with 8 nucleotides matching TRBD1. The CDR3 sequence is 14 residues long. Germline lookup yields CDR1 MNHNS and CDR2 SASEGT. V shed 9 bases and J 1 base; nucleotides not matched to a gene: 5.